Shown below are 18 T cell receptor beta chains from a single sample sequenced in a study of cytomegalovirus exposure and HLA in healthy donors. Generated by immunoSEQ multiplex PCR, the TCRdb table keeps only in-frame clones and is missing some. Of 200,000 or so clones in the sample, more than 75% were seen once. Sequenced material: PBMCs. The origin of the receptors is a woman aged 18 to 35 in good health and CMV-seropositive.

This clone appeared once. This chain joins TRBV15 and TRBJ2-5, with a possible D match to TRBD1 (5 bases). Germline CDR1 and CDR2: LNHNV and YYDKDF (reference sequence). Trimming removed 0 bases at V and 5 bases at J, with 10 bases between. CDR3 length: 14 residues. CDR3 DNA sequence: TGTGCCACCAGCAGAGATCCAGGGCGTGAGACCCAGTACTTC. Its translation: CATSRDPGRETQYF.

The rearrangement joins TRBV7-8 to TRBJ1-1; D gene unclear. The V end was cut by 1 base, the J end by 1 base, with 7 bases between. CDR1 is SGHVS and CDR2 is FQNEAQ in the germline V gene. The CDR3 contains 14 residues. The CDR3 region is CASSLVGGNTEAFF. The CDR3 bases are TGTGCCAGCAGCTTAGTAGGAGGGAACACTGAAGCTTTCTTT.

V is TRBV15 and J is TRBJ2-2, with 7 bases that match TRBD2. CDR3 size: 17 residues. V gave up 0 bases and J gave up 2 bases; unmatched junction bases: 6. Germline lookup yields CDR1 LNHNV and CDR2 YYDKDF (reference sequence). The CDR3 protein is CATSRDILATNTGELFF. The CDR3 DNA follows: TGTGCCACCAGCAGAGATATACTAGCGACTAACACCGGGGAGCTGTTTTTT.

This clone was found many times. The chain recombines TRBV5-3 with TRBJ2-7; TRBD2 matches at 7 bases. TRBV5-3 is designated an ORF whose function remains uncertain. Trimming at V came to 2 bases and at J to 5 bases, leaving 10 bases not matched to a gene. This CDR3 has 15 residues. The CDR3 region has the DNA TGTGCCAGAAGCTTCTCCCGGGACTATAGGGACGAGCAGTACTTC. Translating it yields CARSFSRDYRDEQYF.

The genes are TRBV18 and TRBJ1-4; 8 bases align to TRBD1. Germline V gives CDR1 KGHSH, CDR2 LQKENI. The CDR3 is 15 amino acids. V lost 3 bases and J lost 8; bases outside the gene matches: 8. The DNA of the CDR3 is TGTGCCAGCTCACCTAGGGGACAGGCGGTAGAAAAACTGTTTTTT. Translating it yields CASSPRGQAVEKLFF.

This chain connects TRBV25-1 to TRBJ2-1; TRBD1 aligns across 9 bases. The V segment lost 1 base and the J segment 8 bases; nucleotides outside the gene matches: 9. Germline CDR1 reads MGHDK; CDR2 reads SYGVNS. This CDR3 has 16 amino acids. DNA of the CDR3: TGTGCCAGCAGTGAATTGGAAGGGACAGGGCCCCATGAGCAGTTCTTC. The encoded protein is CASSELEGTGPHEQFF. The entire variable domain, with the rest obtained from reference TRBV25-1 and TRBJ2-1, is as follows: EADIYQTPRYLVIGTGKKITLECSQTMGHDKMYWYQQDPGMELHLIHYSYGVNSTEKGDLSSESTVSRIRTEHFPLTLESARPSHTSQYLCASSELEGTGPHEQFFGPGTRLTVL.

The chain has TRBV6-5 and TRBJ2-1; no clear D. CDR1 is MNHEY and CDR2 is SVGAGI in the germline V gene. Trimming removed 3 bases from V and 4 bases from J, with 10 bases in between. The CDR3 has 14 amino acids. The CDR3 loop reads CASSYSDSYNEQFF. The CDR3 DNA is TGTGCCAGCAGTTATTCCGACTCTTACAATGAGCAGTTCTTC.

The chain carries TRBV4-1 and TRBJ2-2; the match to TRBD2 covers 9 bases. Germline V CDR1 and CDR2: MGHRA, YSYEKL. The ends lost 0 bases at V and 6 bases at J; junction bases unmatched: 8. This CDR3 region has 17 residues. The DNA for the CDR3 is TGCGCCAGCAGCCAAGATGGAGGGGGACTAGCATCCGGGGAGCTGTTTTTT. Protein: CASSQDGGGLASGELFF.

The chain has TRBV7-9 and TRBJ2-1; D is perhaps TRBD2 (9 bases). V gave up 4 bases and J gave up 9 bases, with 19 bases separating them. CDR1 and CDR2 (germline): SEHNR, FQNEAQ (reference sequence). This CDR3 is 15 amino acids long. DNA for the CDR3: TGTGCCAGCAGCTCCAGGGGGCGGGAGGGTTTTGAGCAGTTCTTC. Translated: CASSSRGREGFEQFF.

This clone came up many times. CDR3 DNA sequence: TGTGCCAGCAGCAAACAGGGGGCGCATAGCAATCAGCCCCAGCATTTT. Encoded protein: CASSKQGAHSNQPQHF. This rearrangement joins TRBV21-1 to TRBJ1-5; the DNA was not compared with TRBD1, the D call given in the table. TRBV21-1 is recorded as a pseudogene. The CDR3 is 16 amino acids.

V gene TRBV5-6 combines with J gene TRBJ1-2; tentative D call: TRBD1 (6 bases). The CDR3 runs to 16 residues. V dropped 5 bases and J dropped 7 bases, with 24 bases sitting between them. Germline lookup yields CDR1 SGHDT and CDR2 YYEEEE. This CDR3 reads CASSSGTGGDPFGYTF. For the CDR3, the DNA is TGTGCCAGCAGTTCCGGGACGGGGGGCGACCCTTTTGGCTACACCTTC.

The sample holds one count of this clone. The chain is built from TRBV28 and TRBJ1-1; 7 bases fit TRBD1. There are 13 residues in the CDR3. Germline CDR1 MDHEN, CDR2 SYDVKM. Trimming removed 7 bases from V and 7 bases from J; junction bases left unmatched: 9. The CDR3: CASMKGAANEAFF. CDR3 nucleotide sequence: TGTGCCAGCATGAAGGGGGCGGCAAATGAAGCTTTCTTT.

A single count supports this clone. V gene TRBV11-1 combines with J gene TRBJ2-1, with a weak D call TRBD1 (6 bases). The V and J ends lost 0 bases and 0 bases respectively, with 18 bases between them. The CDR3 runs to 19 residues. The germline gives CDR1 SGHAT, CDR2 FQDESV (reference sequence). The CDR3 DNA reads TGTGCCAGCAGCTTAGCGTTGACAGGTTTCCCACCCTCCTACAATGAGCAGTTCTTC. Residues: CASSLALTGFPPSYNEQFF.

This chain uses TRBV10-3 with TRBJ1-1, with D tentatively TRBD1 (5 bases). The CDR3 is 17 residues long. Trimming took off 0 bases at V and 6 bases at J, with 20 bases between the two ends. Germline CDR1 and CDR2: ENHRY and SYGVKD. The CDR3 spells CAISESNSGVRDPEAFF. The CDR3 DNA is TGTGCCATCAGTGAGTCGAATAGCGGGGTGAGGGACCCTGAAGCTTTCTTT.

The V and J genes are TRBV27 and TRBJ2-7; a weak D match, TRBD2 (6 bases). Germline assignment: CDR1 MNHEY and CDR2 SMNVEV (reference sequence). This CDR3 has 16 residues. V lost 2 bases, J lost 6 bases, and 20 bases lay in between. CDR3 coding DNA: TGTGCCAGCAGTTTAGTCCAGGGAGGATCATCGGGCGAGCAGTACTTC. Translated: CASSLVQGGSSGEQYF.

The rearrangement links TRBV27 to TRBJ1-4; D possibly corresponds to TRBD1 (5 bases). The V end lost 5 bases, the J end lost 5 bases, and 15 bases lay between the germline ends. Germline values: CDR1 MNHEY, CDR2 SMNVEV (reference sequence). The CDR3 covers 15 residues. CDR3 sequence (DNA): TGTGCCAGCAGTCCTGGGGCCGCAGGGAATGAAAAACTGTTTTTT. Its protein is CASSPGAAGNEKLFF.

This chain connects TRBV27 to TRBJ2-7; D is possibly TRBD2 (6 bases). CDR3 length: 15 amino acids. Looked up from germline, CDR1 is MNHEY and CDR2 is SMNVEV (reference sequence). The V end lost 6 bases, the J end lost 1 base, and 16 bases lay between the germline ends. The CDR3 region has the DNA TGTGCCAGCAGGCGACCGGGACTCTATTCCTACGAGCAGTACTTC. This encodes CASRRPGLYSYEQYF.

The chain joins TRBV7-6 to TRBJ1-3; D ambiguous. The CDR3 contains 14 residues. Trimming took 5 bases from V and 0 from J, leaving 8 bases between them. Germline loops: CDR1 SGHVS, CDR2 FNYEAQ. The CDR3 DNA follows: TGTGCCAGCAGCCCCGACACCTCTGGAAACACCATATATTTT. Its translation is CASSPDTSGNTIYF.